The 13 T cell receptor beta chains below all came from one sample that was sequenced in a study of blood T cells in healthy people across ages. Next came a second PCR, run for about 7 to 12 cycles, which used a sample-barcoded 5' primer along with a J-beta primer mix. TCRdb analysed the 5' RACE reads with MiXCR anew, one entry per CDR3 protein. The table has about 1,400,000 distinct CDR3 sequences, approximately 63% seen once. The sequencing input was blood. The origin of the receptors is a man aged 18 to 29 in good health.

This clonotype has a count of ten or more. Being one base from a much bigger clone, this may be a read error. CDR3 amino acids: CSALPRRAGGNEQFF. For the CDR3, the DNA is TGCAGTGCGCTCCCGCGGCGAGCGGGAGGGAATGAGCAGTTCTTC. The chain employs TRBV20-1 and TRBJ2-1; 10 nucleotides match TRBD2. In germline, CDR1 is DFQATT, CDR2 SNEGSKA (reference sequence). V gave up 6 bases and J gave up 7 bases; unmatched junction bases: 12. This CDR3 is 15 amino acids long.

This clonotype has just a few counts. As DNA, the CDR3 is TGCGCCAGCAGCGCCCGGCACAGGGAGGAGACCCAGTACTTC. Protein product: CASSARHREETQYF. J is TRBJ2-5 and V is TRBV5-1; D may be TRBD1 (6 bases). Germline V lookup: CDR1 SGHRS, CDR2 YFSETQ. This CDR3 is 14 amino acids long. The V end lost 4 bases, the J end lost 5 bases, and 15 bases lay between the germline ends.

This chain uses TRBV28 with TRBJ2-3; the match to TRBD2 covers 9 bases. V was clipped by 3 bases and J by 2 bases; unmatched bases: 6. The CDR3 sequence is 16 residues long. CDR1 MDHEN and CDR2 SYDVKM come from the germline V gene. CDR3 sequence (DNA): TGTGCCAGCAGTTTTAAGCGGGGGGCCCCCACAGATACGCAGTATTTT. This encodes CASSFKRGAPTDTQYF.

The chain combines TRBV11-2 with TRBJ2-5; D unresolved. CDR3 length: 18 amino acids. Germline V gives CDR1 SGHAT, CDR2 FQNNGV. Trimming cost V 1 base and J 2 bases, with 20 bases left between them. As DNA, the CDR3 is TGTGCCAGCAGCTTAGGAGTAGGGCTCCGGGCCCTACAAGAGACCCAGTACTTC. Protein sequence: CASSLGVGLRALQETQYF.

The V call is TRBV4-3, the J call TRBJ2-7; D is ambiguous. V was pared by 4 bases and J by 3 bases, with 13 bases between. Germline V CDR1 and CDR2: LGHNA, YSLEER. The CDR3 has 14 residues. DNA for the CDR3: TGCGCCAGCAGCCCGGGCGTCAGGAACTACGAGCAGTACTTC. It translates to CASSPGVRNYEQYF.

The V call is TRBV21-1, the J call TRBJ2-5; TRBD2 is the table's D call and was not checked against the DNA. TRBV21-1 is a pseudogene locus. The length of the CDR3 is 17 residues. CDR3 sequence reads: CASSSWTSGSLGETQYF. The CDR3 DNA reads TGTGCCAGCAGCAGTTGGACTAGCGGGTCCCTCGGAGAGACCCAGTACTTC.

The V gene is TRBV4-2, the J gene TRBJ2-1, with 10 bases matching TRBD1. The end of the DNA fits TRBJ2-7 better, so the J call may be wrong. Germline CDR1 and CDR2: LGHNA and YNFKEQ. The length of the CDR3 is 14 residues. The CDR3 is CASSPKTGGDEQYF. The DNA of the CDR3 is TGTGCCAGCAGCCCTAAGACAGGGGGCGACGAGCAGTACTTC.

This sequence joins TRBV7-8 and TRBJ2-2, with a weak D call TRBD1 (6 bases). This CDR3 region has 15 residues. The germline gives CDR1 SGHVS, CDR2 FQNEAQ. Deletions cut 5 bases from V and 4 bases from J, with 14 bases between. DNA of the CDR3: TGTGCCAGCAGCGCACTCCGGACAGCCACCGGGGAGCTGTTTTTT. The encoded protein is CASSALRTATGELFF. Using reference TRBV7-8 and TRBJ2-2 for the parts outside the CDR3, the full variable domain is GAGVSQSPRYKVAKRGQDVALRCDPISGHVSLFWYQQALGQGPEFLTYFQNEAQLDKSGLPSDRFFAERPEGSVSTLKIQRTQQEDSAVYLCASSALRTATGELFFGEGSRLTVL.

This chain joins TRBV29-1 and TRBJ2-5; D possibly corresponds to TRBD1 (6 bases). This CDR3 comprises 14 residues. Germline V gene sequence: CDR1 SQVTM, CDR2 ANQGSEA. The V and J ends lost 6 bases and 1 base respectively, with 15 bases between them. The CDR3: CSVREGVGQETQYF. The CDR3 region has the DNA TGCAGCGTCCGAGAGGGGGTGGGCCAAGAGACCCAGTACTTC.

The V and J genes are TRBV12-3 or TRBV12-4 and TRBJ2-1; D possibly corresponds to TRBD1 (6 bases). The CDR3 totals 13 residues. Trimming left V 5 bases short and J 9 bases short, with 14 bases between. CDR3 amino acids: CASSQGQSGEQFF. CDR3 nucleotide sequence: TGTGCCAGCAGTCAGGGACAAAGCGGTGAGCAGTTCTTC.

J is TRBJ1-3 and V is TRBV6-1; D is perhaps TRBD1 (6 bases). The CDR3 is 13 amino acids. V lost 10 bases to trimming and J lost 3 bases, with 13 bases between them. Germline V CDR1 and CDR2: MNHNS, SASEGT. Here the CDR3 reads CAILDSFGNTIYF. The CDR3 nucleotides read TGTGCCATCCTGGACAGCTTTGGAAACACCATATATTTT.

The chain's CDR3 is CASSPGQGPGSGNTIYF. Here the CDR3 DNA reads TGCGCCAGCAGCCCCGGACAGGGCCCTGGCTCTGGAAACACCATATATTTT. This rearrangement joins TRBV5-1 to TRBJ1-3, with 8 nucleotides matching TRBD1. Unmatched junction bases numbered 9, after V lost 4 bases and J lost 0 bases. From germline, CDR1 is SGHRS and CDR2 YFSETQ. The CDR3 extends over 17 amino acids.

Here the CDR3 reads CAISENDSSGNTIYF. CDR3 bases: TGTGCCATCAGTGAGAATGACAGCTCTGGAAACACCATATATTTT. This chain uses TRBV10-3 with TRBJ1-3, with a possible D match to TRBD1 (5 bases). CDR1 and CDR2 from the germline V gene are ENHRY and SYGVKD. Trimming removed 2 bases from V and 0 bases from J, with 8 bases in between. The CDR3 spans 15 residues.